This T cell receptor beta chain was identified during a study of spatial heterogeneity in lung cancer. After removal of 3 bases from V and 2 bases from J, the junction contained 3 bases not matched to a gene. The CDR3 loop spans 14 amino acids. CDR1 is SGDLS, CDR2 YYNGEE, per germline. In its sample, this clonotype was seen many times. MiXCR, applied by TCRdb to the 5' RACE reads, yields one record per CDR3 protein. Altogether approximately 44,000 distinct CDR3 sequences are present, roughly an eighth being singletons, with the ten largest covering 50% to 65%. Specified time point: sample taken at primary tumor resection. The cohort: 70 to 75 early-stage, untreated non-small cell lung cancer patients.

The sample consisted of PBMCs, taken at surgery. This receptor was identified in a male donor with early-stage non-small cell lung cancer. The V call is TRBV9, the J call TRBJ2-5; 8 bases map to TRBD1. CDR3 in amino acids: CASSERQGQETQYF. DNA of the CDR3: TGTGCCAGCAGCGAGAGACAGGGGCAAGAGACCCAGTACTTC.